This entry lists 19 T cell receptor beta chains sequenced from one sample in a study of T cell responses to AZD1222 COVID-19 vaccine. Produced via immunoSEQ multiplex PCR; TCRdb's table is partial and in-frame only. The repertoire holds 100,000 to 150,000 clones, with 80% to 90% as singletons. The sequencing here drew on peripheral blood, taken on day 0 of MenACWY control vaccination. These TCRs come from an adult in good health.

J is TRBJ2-1 and V is TRBV5-6; a weak D match, TRBD1 (6 bases). This CDR3 spans 13 amino acids. In germline, CDR1 is SGHDT, CDR2 YYEEEE. The V gene lost 2 bases and the J gene lost 9 bases, with 12 bases spanning the gap. The CDR3 coding sequence is TGTGCCAGCAGCTTCACCGGGACAAGTGAGCAGTTCTTC. It yields the protein CASSFTGTSEQFF.

The V call is TRBV6-5, the J call TRBJ2-6; D is possibly TRBD1 (5 bases). V lost 4 bases and J 0 bases, leaving 7 bases between the germline ends. Germline V gives CDR1 MNHEY, CDR2 SVGAGI. This CDR3 spans 15 amino acids. The CDR3 loop is CASSSDSSGANVLTF. The CDR3 nucleotides are TGTGCCAGCAGTTCAGACAGCTCTGGGGCCAACGTCCTGACTTTC.

This chain connects TRBV7-6 to TRBJ1-1; D gene uncertain. Trimming cost V 1 base and J 7 bases, with 7 bases left between them. CDR3 length: 12 residues. The germline CDR1 and CDR2 sequences are SGHVS and FNYEAQ. DNA for the CDR3: TGTGCCAGCAGCTTAGATCGGGATGAAGCTTTCTTT. Translation: CASSLDRDEAFF.

The CDR3, as DNA: TGCAGCGTTGGAACCGGGACAGGGGGCTACGAGCAGTACTTC. It specifies CSVGTGTGGYEQYF. The V gene is TRBV29-1, the J gene TRBJ2-7, with 11 bases lining up with TRBD1. The CDR3 has 14 amino acids. Looked up from germline, CDR1 is SQVTM and CDR2 is ANQGSEA. Trimming removed 4 bases from V and 3 bases from J; junction bases left unmatched: 5.

The chain employs TRBV29-1 and TRBJ1-1; maybe TRBD1 (5 bases). The CDR3 sequence is 14 residues long. Trimming cost V 5 bases and J 6 bases, with 19 bases left between them. The V gene's germline CDR1 is SQVTM and CDR2 ANQGSEA. The DNA of the CDR3 is TGCAGCGTTTCTCCACGGGGGAAATTCTCTGAAGCTTTCTTT. This gives the protein CSVSPRGKFSEAFF.

This chain links TRBV27 with TRBJ2-1, with D perhaps given as TRBD1 or TRBD2 (5 bases each). Germline CDR1 is MNHEY and CDR2 is SMNVEV (reference sequence). The CDR3 has 11 amino acids. The germline V and J ends were trimmed by 2 bases and 12 bases, with 8 bases remaining between them. In DNA, the CDR3 is TGTGCCAGCAGTTTAGGGGGAGTGCAGTTCTTC. It encodes CASSLGGVQFF.

This clone has a handful of counts. The J gene is TRBJ2-7, the V gene TRBV29-1; no definite D call. The CDR3 has 13 amino acids. V was cut by 1 base and J by 4 bases, with 11 bases left in between. Germline lookup yields CDR1 SQVTM and CDR2 ANQGSEA. As DNA, the CDR3 is TGCAGCGTTGAAGGTGGTCGCTTATACGAGCAGTACTTC. Its protein product is CSVEGGRLYEQYF.

V and J are TRBV5-6 and TRBJ1-2; 8 bases are shared with TRBD1. Germline assignment: CDR1 SGHDT and CDR2 YYEEEE. CDR3 length equals 15 residues. The V segment lost 3 bases and the J segment 4 bases; nucleotides outside the gene matches: 8. CDR3: CASSSRAGGIYGYTF. The CDR3, as DNA: TGTGCCAGCAGCTCCCGGGCAGGGGGCATCTATGGCTACACCTTC.

This clone is labeled medium-sized (0.01 to 0.1%). J is TRBJ2-1 and V is TRBV9; D may be TRBD2 (5 bases). The CDR3 extends over 18 amino acids. The germline V gene has CDR1 SGDLS and CDR2 YYNGEE. V lost 1 base and J lost 4, with 21 bases in between. The CDR3 is CASSVRVQMPSSYNEQFF. The CDR3 DNA is TGTGCCAGCAGCGTAAGGGTTCAGATGCCTAGCAGTTACAATGAGCAGTTCTTC.

This chain uses TRBV9 with TRBJ1-3; 8 bases align to TRBD1. The J segment lost 3 bases and the V segment lost 1 base, leaving 9 bases of the junction unmatched. The CDR3 runs to 17 residues. Per the germline V gene, CDR1 is SGDLS and CDR2 is YYNGEE. The CDR3 DNA is TGTGCCAGCAGCGTACATCGTGGGACAGGTAGTGGAAACACCATATATTTT. This translates into CASSVHRGTGSGNTIYF.

The chain is built from TRBV9 and TRBJ2-7; TRBD1 agrees at 8 bases. With V trimmed by 0 bases and J by 1 base, 6 bases remained unmatched. The CDR3 spans 16 residues. From germline, CDR1 is SGDLS and CDR2 YYNGEE. As DNA, the CDR3 is TGTGCCAGCAGCGTAGACCCAGGACAGGGATCCTACGAGCAGTACTTC. Translating gives CASSVDPGQGSYEQYF.

V and J are TRBV24-1 and TRBJ2-5; 8 nucleotides agree with TRBD1. CDR3 size: 14 residues. Looked up from germline, CDR1 is KGHDR and CDR2 is SFDVKD. Trimming took 3 bases from V and 7 from J; bases not matched to a gene: 6. The CDR3: CATSDTGGEATQYF. The CDR3 nucleotides are TGTGCCACCAGTGATACAGGGGGTGAGGCGACCCAGTACTTC.

The genes are TRBV9 and TRBJ1-6; TRBD1 is a possible D gene (5 bases). CDR1 and CDR2 from the germline V gene are SGDLS and YYNGEE. The CDR3 runs to 13 residues. Trimming pared 3 bases from V and 12 bases from J, leaving 13 bases between. The CDR3 is CASSATDGGPLHF. The DNA of the CDR3 is TGTGCCAGCAGCGCCACCGACGGGGGACCCCTCCACTTT.

The V call is TRBV6-5, the J call TRBJ2-3; TRBD2 matches at 7 bases. The CDR3 spans 16 residues. V was clipped by 0 bases and J by 3 bases; unmatched bases: 6. Looked up from germline, CDR1 is MNHEY and CDR2 is SVGAGI. The CDR3 protein is CASSYSSGLGTDTQYF. In DNA, the CDR3 is TGTGCCAGCAGTTACTCGAGTGGACTAGGTACAGATACGCAGTATTTT.

This clone was found once. The rearrangement uses TRBV27 and TRBJ2-3; D not resolved. Germline loops: CDR1 MNHEY, CDR2 SMNVEV (reference sequence). The CDR3 spans 13 residues. V lost 5 bases and J 5 bases, leaving 11 bases between the germline ends. The CDR3 loop is CASSLGPGDTQYF. Here the CDR3 DNA reads TGTGCCAGCAGTCTTGGCCCCGGAGATACGCAGTATTTT.

V gene TRBV7-3 combines with J gene TRBJ2-7; D not certain. This CDR3 comprises 14 residues. The V end lost 5 bases, the J end lost 3 bases, and 14 bases lay between the germline ends. Per germline, CDR1 SGHTA and CDR2 FQGTGA. The CDR3 is CASSPTSAFYEQYF. CDR3 coding DNA: TGTGCCAGCAGCCCCACTTCTGCGTTCTACGAGCAGTACTTC.

The V gene is TRBV5-6, the J gene TRBJ2-1, with D perhaps given as TRBD1 or TRBD2 (5 bases each). The germline V gene has CDR1 SGHDT and CDR2 YYEEEE. The length of the CDR3 is 14 residues. V gave up 3 bases and J gave up 6 bases, with 13 bases separating them. The CDR3 sequence: CASSYGAAGNEQFF. CDR3 in DNA: TGTGCCAGCAGCTACGGGGCGGCGGGCAATGAGCAGTTCTTC. Full variable domain (missing parts from reference TRBV5-6 and TRBJ2-1): DAGVTQSPTHLIKTRGQQVTLRCSPKSGHDTVSWYQQALGQGPQFIFQYYEEEERQRGNFPDRFSGHQFPNYSSELNVNALLLGDSALYLCASSYGAAGNEQFFGPGTRLTVL.

The chain uses TRBV24-1 and TRBJ2-1; TRBD1 agrees at 7 bases. The CDR3 consists of 15 residues. J was trimmed by 3 bases and V by 6 bases; bases with no gene match: 7. Germline V gene lookup returns CDR1 KGHDR and CDR2 SFDVKD. The DNA of the CDR3 is TGTGCCACCAGTCGACAGGGTTCTAGCTACAATGAGCAGTTCTTC. It is translated as CATSRQGSSYNEQFF.

This clone was detected only a few times. This chain uses TRBV6-5 with TRBJ2-7; 7 positions match TRBD1. This CDR3 contains 12 residues. Per germline, CDR1 MNHEY and CDR2 SVGAGI. V dropped 8 bases and J dropped 4; count of bases not matched to a gene: 5. The CDR3 bases are TGTGCCAGCGGGACAGAGGTTTACGAGCAGTACTTC. Amino acids: CASGTEVYEQYF.